This entry is about one T cell receptor (beta chain). Expressed TCRB transcripts were sequenced after all isolated RNA was converted to cDNA. TCRdb keeps only in-frame clones here, not all; method: immunoSEQ multiplex PCR. This table holds just over 450,000 clones, over 25% found once. The data are from a study of beta chain features in type 1 diabetes. This CDR3 is 15 amino acids long. The V end was cut by 2 bases, the J end by 2 bases, with 13 bases between. The germline V gene encodes CDR1 SGHRS and CDR2 YFSETQ. This clonotype was sampled from a man aged 18 to 29 in good health. The sequenced sample consisted of naive CD4+ T cells from blood. The J gene is TRBJ1-1, the V gene TRBV5-1; D is undetermined. The CDR3 here is CASSFHSERNTEAFF. CDR3 in DNA: TGCGCCAGCAGCTTCCACTCGGAGAGAAACACTGAAGCTTTCTTT.